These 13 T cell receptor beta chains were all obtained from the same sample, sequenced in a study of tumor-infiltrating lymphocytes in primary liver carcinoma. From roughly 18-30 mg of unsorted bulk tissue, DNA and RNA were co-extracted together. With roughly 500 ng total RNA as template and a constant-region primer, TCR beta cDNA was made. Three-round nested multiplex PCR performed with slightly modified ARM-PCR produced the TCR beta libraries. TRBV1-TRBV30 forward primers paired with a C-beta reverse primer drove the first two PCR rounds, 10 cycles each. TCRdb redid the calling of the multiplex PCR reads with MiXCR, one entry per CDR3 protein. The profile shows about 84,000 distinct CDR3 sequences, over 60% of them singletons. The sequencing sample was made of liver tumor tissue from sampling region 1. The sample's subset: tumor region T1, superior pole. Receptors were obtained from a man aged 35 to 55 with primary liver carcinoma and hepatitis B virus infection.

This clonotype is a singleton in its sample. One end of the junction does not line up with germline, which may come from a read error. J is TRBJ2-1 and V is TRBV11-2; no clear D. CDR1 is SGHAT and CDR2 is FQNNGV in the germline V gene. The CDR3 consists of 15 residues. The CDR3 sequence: CAIGQEQPSYNEQFF. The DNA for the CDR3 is TGTGCCATCGGGCAAGAGCAGCCATCCTACAACGAGCAGTTCTTC.

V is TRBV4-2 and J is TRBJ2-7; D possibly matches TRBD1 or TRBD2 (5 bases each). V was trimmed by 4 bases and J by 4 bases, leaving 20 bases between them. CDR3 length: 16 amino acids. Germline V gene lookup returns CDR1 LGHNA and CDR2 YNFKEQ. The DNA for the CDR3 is TGTGCCAGCAGCCGAAACCTAACGGGGCAGTCATACGAGCAGTACTTC. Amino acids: CASSRNLTGQSYEQYF.

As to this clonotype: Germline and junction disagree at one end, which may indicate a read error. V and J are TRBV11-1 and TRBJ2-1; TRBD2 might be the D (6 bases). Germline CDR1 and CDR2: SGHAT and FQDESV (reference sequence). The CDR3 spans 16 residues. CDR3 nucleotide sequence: TGTGCCAGCAGCCGCATACTGGGAGGTGGGTACAATGAGCAGTTCTTT. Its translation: CASSRILGGGYNEQFF.

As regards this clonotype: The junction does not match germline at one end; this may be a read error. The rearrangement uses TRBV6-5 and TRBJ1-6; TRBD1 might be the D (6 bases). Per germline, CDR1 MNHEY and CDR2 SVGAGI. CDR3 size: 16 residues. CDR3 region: CASSWGRGATDSPLHF. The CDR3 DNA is TGTGCCAGCAGTTGGGGTAGGGGGGCCACTGATTCGCCCCTCCACTTT.

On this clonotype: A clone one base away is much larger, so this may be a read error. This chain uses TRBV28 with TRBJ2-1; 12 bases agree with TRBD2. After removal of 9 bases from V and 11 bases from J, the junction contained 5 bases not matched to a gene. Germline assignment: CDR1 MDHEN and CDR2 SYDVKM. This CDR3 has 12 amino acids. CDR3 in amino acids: CARLTSGRQQFF. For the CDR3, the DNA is TGTGCCAGATTGACTAGCGGGAGACAGCAGTTCTTC.

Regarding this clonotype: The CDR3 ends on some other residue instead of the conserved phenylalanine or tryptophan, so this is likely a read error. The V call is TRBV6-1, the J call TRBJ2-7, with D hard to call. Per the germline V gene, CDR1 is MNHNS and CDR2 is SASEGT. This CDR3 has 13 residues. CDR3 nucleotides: TGTGCCAGCAATGAATGGGTTTTCTTCGAGCAGTACACC. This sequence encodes CASNEWVFFEQYT.

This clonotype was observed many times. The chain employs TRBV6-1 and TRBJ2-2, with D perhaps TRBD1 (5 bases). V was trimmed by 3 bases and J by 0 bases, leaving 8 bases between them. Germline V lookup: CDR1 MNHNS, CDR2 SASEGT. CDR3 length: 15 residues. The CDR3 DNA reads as TGTGCCAGCAGTGAGGGCAGGGCGAACACCGGGGAGCTGTTTTTT. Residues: CASSEGRANTGELFF.

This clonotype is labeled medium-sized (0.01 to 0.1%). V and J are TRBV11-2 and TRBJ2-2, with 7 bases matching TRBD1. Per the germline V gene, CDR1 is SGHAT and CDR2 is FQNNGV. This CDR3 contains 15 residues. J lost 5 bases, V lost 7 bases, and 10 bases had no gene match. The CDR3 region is CASTKRQGWTGELFF. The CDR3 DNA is TGTGCCAGCACAAAAAGACAGGGCTGGACCGGGGAGCTGTTTTTT.

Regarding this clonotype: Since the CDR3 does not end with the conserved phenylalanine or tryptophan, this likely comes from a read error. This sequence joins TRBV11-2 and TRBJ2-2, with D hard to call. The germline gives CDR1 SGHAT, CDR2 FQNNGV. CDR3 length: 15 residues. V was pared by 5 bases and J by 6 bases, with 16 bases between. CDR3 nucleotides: TGTGCCAGCAGCATCGCTAGGAGTTACGCCGGGGAGCTGTTTATT. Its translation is CASSIARSYAGELFI.

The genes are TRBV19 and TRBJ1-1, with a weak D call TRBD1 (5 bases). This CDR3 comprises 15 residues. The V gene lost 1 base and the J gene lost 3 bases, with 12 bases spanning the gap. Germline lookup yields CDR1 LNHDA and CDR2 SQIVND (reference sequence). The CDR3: CASSIVGGEDTEAFF. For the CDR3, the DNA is TGTGCCAGTAGTATAGTCGGAGGGGAGGACACTGAAGCTTTCTTT.

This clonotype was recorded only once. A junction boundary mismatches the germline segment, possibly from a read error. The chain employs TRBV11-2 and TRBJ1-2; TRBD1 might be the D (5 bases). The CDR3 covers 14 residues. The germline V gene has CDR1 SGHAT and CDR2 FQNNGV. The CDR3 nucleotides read TGTGCCAGCAGCCCAGCCGATAGGGACTATGTCTACACCTTT. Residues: CASSPADRDYVYTF. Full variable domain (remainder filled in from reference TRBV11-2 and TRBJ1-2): EAGVAQSPRYKIIEKRQSVAFWCNPISGHATLYWYQQILGQGPKLLIQFQNNGVVDDSQLPKDRFSAERLKGVDSTLKIQPAKLEDSAVYLCASSPADRDYVYTFGSGTRLTVV.

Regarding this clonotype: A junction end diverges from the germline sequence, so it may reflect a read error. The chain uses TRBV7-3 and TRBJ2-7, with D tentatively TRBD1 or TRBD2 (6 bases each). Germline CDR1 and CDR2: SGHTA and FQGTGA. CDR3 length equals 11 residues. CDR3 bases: TGTACCAGCAACCGGGGGCGCACTCAATACTTC. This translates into CTSNRGRTQYF.

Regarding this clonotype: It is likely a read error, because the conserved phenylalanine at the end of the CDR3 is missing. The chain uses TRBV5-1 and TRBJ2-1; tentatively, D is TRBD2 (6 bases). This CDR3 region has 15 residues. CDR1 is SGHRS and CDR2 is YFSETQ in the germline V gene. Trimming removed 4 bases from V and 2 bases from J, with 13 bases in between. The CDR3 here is CASSTGGLAYNEQFV. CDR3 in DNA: TGCGCCAGCAGCACTGGAGGGCTAGCCTACAATGAGCAGTTCGTC.